The source of this T cell receptor (beta chain) is a study of molecular identifiers for immune sequencing clone quantification (dated by TCRdb to the late 2010s). Background for the entire study: For a replicate experiment, the RNA from either approximately 20,000 or 100,000 naive CD8 T cells was divided into five aliquots, and four of those aliquots went on to sequencing. This methods study benchmarked molecular-identifier clustering-based TCR repertoire sequencing (MIDCIRS) and TCR RNA copy counting, using CD8 T cells to do so. Overall study outcomes, separate from this receptor: Spiked-in Jurkat TCR RNA (approximately 10 copies' worth), which is not part of the donor repertoire, was contained in the naive libraries. When barcode sub-clustering was omitted, TCR diversity was inflated by chimeric consensus sequences, with chimeras reaching as high as 47%. Modeling estimated about 3 recovered TCR RNA copies per cell, compared with about 10 by digital PCR, which implies 30% to 35% capture efficiency. Highly expanded clone sizes could be underestimated if identical TCR molecules share a barcode. Even against a background of 750,000 to 1,000,000 naive CD8 T cells, spiked-in Jurkat TCR RNA amounting to a single cell's worth was reported to be detectable. In CMV-specific effector cells, clones with more than 20 RNA copies contained over 98% of molecules, whereas in naive cells such clones contained under 1% of molecules.

Library method: PCR. The sequencer listed for this sample is NextSeq 500. Bulk TCR libraries were made following a previously described method, with the TCR primers given in Table S5. Purification of total RNA was performed with the Qiagen AllPrep DNA/RNA kit. Before any analysis, reads coming from multiple sequencing runs of the same library were combined into one pool. As for the authors' bioinformatics: Reads were retained only if an exact TCR constant sequence was present, and the retained reads were trimmed to 150 nt and grouped according to their 12-nt molecular barcodes. Reads within each barcode group were sub-clustered using a 15% Levenshtein threshold, and quality-weighted consensus sequences were constructed for each RNA molecule. Non-functional sequences were excluded, and lower-count sequences lying one edit away from another sequence were also excluded. Based on a fit of two negative binomial distributions, barcode sub-clusters having less than 20% of the maximum read count were discarded. TCRdb cleaned the public reads at Q25 with fastp, built clones with MiXCR and kept in-frame beta chains. CDR3 protein sequences are deduplicated, and each keeps its most common genes and DNA. V and J calls and clone size were set by TCRdb, not the authors. The sample table contains a few hundred thousand distinct CDR3 sequences; only one count was recorded for approximately 25% of them. The top ten clones comprise around 0.76% of the sample.

Libraries of naive CD8 T cells were built from about 21,000 to 970,000 sorted cells, with 10%, 30% or 50% of the purified RNA used. Naive CD8 T cells were FACS-sorted as CD8+CD4-CCR7+CD45RA+ on a BD FACSAria II into RLT Plus buffer. Detection sensitivity was tested by spiking Jurkat RNA equal to ten or so TCR copies' worth into samples containing roughly 17,000-1,100,000 naive CD8 T cells. CD8 T cells were enriched using RosetteSep CD8+ T Cell Enrichment Cocktail and Ficoll-Paque, and the enriched cells then underwent ACK red cell lysis. With respect to this clonotype: Its antigen is currently not known. A much larger clone sits a single nucleotide away, making a read error possible.

Sample: naive CD8+ T cells from blood, with Jurkat cell RNA spiked in. In the paper's terms, the cell subset or site label means: FACS-sorted CD8+CD4-CCR7+CD45RA+ naive T cells. This clonotype originated in a human donor in good health. Some libraries in this study had Jurkat cell RNA spiked in.

The DNA sequence reads TGTGCCAGCAGCGGCTTCGGGGCCAGCGTCCTGACTTTC. This encodes CASSGFGASVLTF. Recombination joined TRBV12-3 or TRBV12-4 with TRBJ2-6; the D region is possibly TRBD1 or TRBD2, each matching across 5 bases. Spanning cysteine to phenylalanine, the CDR3 consists of 13 amino acids. Solely the CDR3 DNA is kept, with 39 bases framed from the first base.